Presented here are 32 T cell receptor beta chains from one specimen sequenced in a study of CD8+ T cells in alopecia areata (dated by TCRdb to the late 2010s). Library prep was done by the immunoSEQ multiplex PCR assay. For TCR sequencing, RNA was extracted from every sample and reverse transcribed into cDNA to serve as template. Imported from immuneACCESS, the table was reduced by TCRdb to in-frame sequences with V and J called. These copies leave out some clones; in studies compared against another copy, an unresolved V gene accounts for under half, and the cause of the remainder is not known. The sample table shows about 200,000 clones, and more than 45% are seen once. The ten largest account for 1.6% of the sample. The time point label corresponds to: more than three weeks on oral tofacitinib. Reading the label with the study, this specimen's treatment or condition is: oral pan-JAK inhibitor, 5-10 mg twice daily.

The sample here was CD4+ T cells sorted from blood, taken at week 4, from a patient treated with tofacitinib. The receptor source for this set is a human donor with alopecia areata.

The chain couples TRBV15 to TRBJ2-5, with 8 positions matching TRBD1. Per the germline V gene, CDR1 is LNHNV and CDR2 is YYDKDF (reference sequence). J was trimmed by 3 bases and V by 2 bases; bases with no gene match: 8. This CDR3 contains 16 residues. CDR3 nucleotide sequence: TGTGCCACCAGCAGATCACCCCAGGGGGCCAAAGAGACCCAGTACTTC. This sequence encodes CATSRSPQGAKETQYF.

This clone was detected once. This same CDR3 is encoded by further DNA sequences in the sample. The chain uses TRBV29-1 and TRBJ1-1; tentatively, D is TRBD1 (5 bases). Trimming removed 6 bases at V and 0 bases at J, with 8 bases between. The CDR3 loop spans 12 amino acids. Germline loops: CDR1 SQVTM, CDR2 ANQGSEA. The CDR3 DNA sequence: TGCAGCGTCGGGGGAGTGAACACTGAAGCTTTCTTT. It encodes CSVGGVNTEAFF. The variable domain in full, with the rest retrieved from reference TRBV29-1 and TRBJ1-1, is SAVISQKPSRDICQRGTSLTIQCQVDSQVTMMFWYRQQPGQSLTLIATANQGSEATYESGFVIDKFPISRPNLTFSTLTVSNMSPEDSSIYLCSVGGVNTEAFFGQGTRLTVV.

The chain is built from TRBV19 and TRBJ1-1; 9 bases align to TRBD1. Germline trimming cut 4 bases from V and 6 bases from J; bases unmatched to any gene: 6. There are 14 residues in the CDR3. In germline, CDR1 is LNHDA, CDR2 SQIVND (reference sequence). The CDR3 protein is CASSTQGARAEAFF. Here the CDR3 DNA reads TGTGCCAGTAGTACACAGGGGGCGCGTGCTGAAGCTTTCTTT.

In this sample, this clone turned up a few times. CDR3 loop: CAWSVLGRGLKDTEAFF. As DNA, the CDR3 is TGTGCCTGGAGTGTACTGGGGCGAGGGCTCAAGGACACTGAAGCTTTCTTT. The chain recombines TRBV30 with TRBJ1-1, with D perhaps TRBD1 (5 bases). Between the trimmed V and J ends, which lost 0 bases and 3 bases, there was a span of 20 bases. The germline V gene has CDR1 GTSNPN and CDR2 SVGIG (reference sequence). The CDR3 has 17 amino acids.

This chain uses TRBV15 with TRBJ1-6; D is uncertain. Deletions cut 3 bases from V and 7 bases from J, with 4 bases between. CDR1 and CDR2 (germline): LNHNV, YYDKDF (reference sequence). The length of the CDR3 is 12 residues. CDR3 in amino acids: CATSSMNSPLHF. The CDR3, as DNA: TGTGCCACCAGCAGCATGAATTCACCCCTCCACTTT.

The V and J genes are TRBV5-4 and TRBJ2-3, with 10 bases that match TRBD2. Germline CDR1 reads SGHNT; CDR2 reads YYREEE (reference sequence). This CDR3 spans 15 amino acids. V dropped 5 bases and J dropped 2; count of bases not matched to a gene: 5. CDR3 sequence reads: CASSPSGGYTDTQYF. CDR3 nucleotide sequence: TGTGCCAGCAGTCCTAGCGGGGGATACACAGATACGCAGTATTTT.

V gene TRBV29-1 combines with J gene TRBJ2-2; tentative D call: TRBD1 (6 bases). Germline loops: CDR1 SQVTM, CDR2 ANQGSEA. The CDR3 is 13 amino acids. Trimming shortened V by 7 bases and J by 5 bases, and 14 bases separated the two germline ends. CDR3 amino acids: CSATRGGTGELFF. The CDR3 DNA is TGCAGCGCGACCCGAGGGGGAACCGGGGAGCTGTTTTTT.

The genes are TRBV4-2 and TRBJ1-2; 11 nucleotides line up with TRBD1. This CDR3 comprises 15 residues. Trimming cost V 2 bases and J 4 bases; bases outside gene matches: 3. Germline V gene lookup returns CDR1 LGHNA and CDR2 YNFKEQ. The CDR3 loop reads CASSQRTGGIYGYTF. DNA of the CDR3: TGTGCCAGCAGCCAAAGGACAGGGGGCATCTATGGCTACACCTTC.

This clone has only a few counts. V and J are TRBV7-9 and TRBJ2-1; D remains unclear. V was clipped by 5 bases and J by 6 bases, with 11 bases between them. This CDR3 has 13 residues. Germline CDR1 reads SEHNR; CDR2 reads FQNEAQ (reference sequence). Here the CDR3 reads CASSLVDGNEQFF. DNA for the CDR3: TGTGCCAGCAGCCTCGTTGACGGCAATGAGCAGTTCTTC.

The rearrangement joins TRBV20-1 to TRBJ1-1; no clear D. Germline V gene sequence: CDR1 DFQATT, CDR2 SNEGSKA (reference sequence). The CDR3 spans 11 residues. Trimming cost V 4 bases and J 3 bases, with 6 bases left between them. CDR3 DNA: TGCAGTGCTACGCAGGACACTGAAGCTTTCTTT. This encodes CSATQDTEAFF.

The chain links TRBV6-6 to TRBJ1-2; D is undetermined. Between the trimmed V and J ends, which lost 6 bases and 8 bases, there was a span of 16 bases. Germline V gene sequence: CDR1 MNHNY, CDR2 SVGAGI (reference sequence). The length of the CDR3 is 13 residues. In nucleotides, the CDR3 is TGTGCCAGCAGGGCGGACCTTCAGCGCGGCTACACCTTC. Encoded protein: CASRADLQRGYTF.

This clone showed up just once. The chain links TRBV2 to TRBJ2-6; no clear D gene. This CDR3 contains 16 residues. V gave up 6 bases and J gave up 1 base, with 13 bases separating them. Germline V gene data show CDR1 as SNHLY and CDR2 as FYNNEI. DNA of the CDR3: TGTGCCAGCAGCTTTTTTGCACAGTCTGGGGCCAACGTCCTGACTTTC. It specifies CASSFFAQSGANVLTF.

The chain links TRBV7-2 to TRBJ2-7, with 8 nucleotides matching TRBD1. The CDR3 extends over 12 amino acids. The germline V gene encodes CDR1 SGHTA and CDR2 FQGNSA. The trim removed 6 bases at V and 4 bases at J, leaving 2 bases unmatched. The CDR3 DNA reads TGTGCCAGCAGGGGGACAGGTTACGAGCAGTACTTC. It translates to CASRGTGYEQYF.

V is TRBV27 and J is TRBJ1-1; D may be TRBD1 (6 bases). The germline V and J ends were trimmed by 4 bases and 11 bases, with 11 bases remaining between them. The CDR3 totals 11 residues. The germline V gene encodes CDR1 MNHEY and CDR2 SMNVEV (reference sequence). CDR3 nucleotides: TGTGCCAGCAGTTCACGGGGGCGGGCTTTCTTT. Its translation: CASSSRGRAFF.

V is TRBV7-2 and J is TRBJ2-1; D call uncertain. V was clipped by 4 bases and J by 13 bases, with 14 bases between them. The CDR3 runs 12 residues. In germline, CDR1 is SGHTA, CDR2 FQGNSA. CDR3 loop: CASSSDLSLQFF. CDR3 bases: TGTGCCAGCAGCTCAGATCTCTCCCTACAGTTCTTC.

The CDR3: CAWSGGSPYNEQFF. In DNA, the CDR3 is TGTGCCTGGAGCGGAGGGTCCCCCTACAATGAGCAGTTCTTC. The rearrangement uses TRBV30 and TRBJ2-1; tentatively, D is TRBD2 (6 bases). V shed 3 bases and J shed 2 bases, with 11 bases lying between them. The CDR3 runs to 14 residues. The germline CDR1 and CDR2 sequences are GTSNPN and SVGIG (reference sequence).

J is TRBJ1-6 and V is TRBV7-2; D call uncertain. The CDR3 loop spans 14 amino acids. Trimming stripped 2 bases from V and 6 bases from J, with 8 bases between. Germline CDR1 and CDR2: SGHTA and FQGNSA. CDR3 DNA: TGTGCCAGCAGCTTACACCAGTCTAATTCACCCCTCCACTTT. Translating it yields CASSLHQSNSPLHF.

This clone was detected once. This rearrangement joins TRBV7-2 to TRBJ2-3; D ambiguous. Germline CDR1 and CDR2: SGHTA and FQGNSA. This CDR3 has 12 residues. The V and J ends lost 3 bases and 8 bases respectively, with 9 bases between them. CDR3 region: CASSFMGGTQYF. In nucleotides, the CDR3 is TGTGCCAGCAGCTTTATGGGCGGTACGCAGTATTTT.

The chain employs TRBV30 and TRBJ1-1; D remains unclear. This CDR3 has 12 amino acids. The V gene lost 3 bases and the J gene lost 11 bases, with 16 bases spanning the gap. The germline V gene has CDR1 GTSNPN and CDR2 SVGIG (reference sequence). Here the CDR3 DNA reads TGTGCCTGGAGCCCGCAAGGAGTTTACGCTTTCTTT. Translated: CAWSPQGVYAFF.

CDR3 DNA: TGTGCCAGCAGCCGGACCGCCGACAGCTCCTACGAGCAGTACTTC. This codes for CASSRTADSSYEQYF. V gene TRBV9 combines with J gene TRBJ2-7; D is possibly TRBD1 (5 bases). CDR1 and CDR2 (germline): SGDLS, YYNGEE. This CDR3 comprises 15 residues. Trimming removed 4 bases from V and 0 bases from J, with 14 bases in between.

This clone was detected only a few times. This sequence joins TRBV6-1 and TRBJ2-7; D remains unclear. V lost 5 bases and J lost 4, with 6 bases in between. This CDR3 comprises 11 residues. Looked up from germline, CDR1 is MNHNS and CDR2 is SASEGT. The CDR3 reads CASSPTYEQYF. The CDR3 DNA is TGTGCCAGCAGTCCCACTTACGAGCAGTACTTC.

This sequence joins TRBV7-9 and TRBJ2-7; D might be TRBD1 (6 bases). Germline lookup yields CDR1 SEHNR and CDR2 FQNEAQ (reference sequence). The CDR3 sequence is 14 residues long. V lost 7 bases and J lost 0, with 13 bases in between. The CDR3 here is CASTSQGNSYEQYF. The CDR3 region has the DNA TGTGCCAGCACCTCCCAGGGGAACTCCTACGAGCAGTACTTC.

This clone appeared once. The V call is TRBV25-1, the J call TRBJ1-4, with 10 bases aligning to TRBD1. The J segment lost 7 bases and the V segment lost 4 bases, leaving 3 bases of the junction unmatched. The CDR3 loop spans 14 amino acids. CDR1 MGHDK and CDR2 SYGVNS come from the germline V gene. The CDR3 nucleotides are TGTGCCAGCAGTGGCCGGGACAGGGGTGAAAAACTGTTTTTT. Translation: CASSGRDRGEKLFF.

The chain joins TRBV30 to TRBJ1-5, with 11 bases identical to TRBD1. The ends lost 5 bases at V and 5 bases at J; junction bases unmatched: 5. This CDR3 contains 14 residues. Germline lookup yields CDR1 GTSNPN and CDR2 SVGIG (reference sequence). CDR3 protein: CAWGRTGGDQPQHF. The CDR3, as DNA: TGTGCCTGGGGAAGGACAGGGGGCGATCAGCCCCAGCATTTT.

The table lists this clone with a few counts. The chain carries TRBV29-1 and TRBJ2-2; D is unclear. V lost 5 bases, J lost 3 bases, and 7 bases lay in between. Germline V gene data show CDR1 as SQVTM and CDR2 as ANQGSEA. The CDR3 runs to 12 residues. CDR3 protein: CSVRPDTGELFF. The CDR3 DNA reads TGCAGCGTTAGGCCAGACACCGGGGAGCTGTTTTTT.

This clone showed up just a few times. The V gene is TRBV29-1, the J gene TRBJ2-3; tentative D call: TRBD1 (5 bases). V was shortened by 6 bases and J by 4 bases, with 11 bases between the two germline ends. This CDR3 region has 12 residues. Germline values: CDR1 SQVTM, CDR2 ANQGSEA. CDR3: CSVRAGPDTQYF. The CDR3 DNA reads as TGCAGCGTACGTGCAGGGCCAGATACGCAGTATTTT.

This clone was seen a handful of times. V gene TRBV9 combines with J gene TRBJ2-1; a weak D match, TRBD2 (5 bases). Deletions cut 0 bases from V and 9 bases from J, with 10 bases between. Germline assignment: CDR1 SGDLS and CDR2 YYNGEE. The length of the CDR3 is 13 residues. The CDR3: CASSVASMGEQFF. The CDR3, as DNA: TGTGCCAGCAGCGTAGCTAGCATGGGTGAGCAGTTCTTC.

This clone was counted between two and nine times. The chain combines TRBV29-1 with TRBJ2-5; 9 nucleotides align to TRBD2. V gave up 6 bases and J gave up 2 bases; unmatched junction bases: 13. The CDR3 spans 16 residues. Germline V lookup: CDR1 SQVTM, CDR2 ANQGSEA. The CDR3 sequence: CSVGRGGGAEQETQYF. The CDR3 coding sequence is TGCAGCGTGGGTCGTGGCGGGGGGGCCGAACAAGAGACCCAGTACTTC.

This chain connects TRBV5-1 to TRBJ1-6; D is unresolved. The ends were cut back, 5 bases at V and 8 bases at J, with 20 bases in the middle. This CDR3 is 16 amino acids long. The V gene's germline CDR1 is SGHRS and CDR2 YFSETQ. In DNA form, the CDR3 reads TGCGCCAGCAGGACGGGAGTGGGAACTATAGATTCACCCCTCCACTTT. It is translated as CASRTGVGTIDSPLHF. The full variable domain, with the rest looked up from reference TRBV5-1 and TRBJ1-6, is KAGVTQTPRYLIKTRGQQVTLSCSPISGHRSVSWYQQTPGQGLQFLFEYFSETQRNKGNFPGRFSGRQFSNSRSEMNVSTLELGDSALYLCASRTGVGTIDSPLHFGNGTRLTVT.

This chain uses TRBV7-2 with TRBJ1-5; D ambiguous. This CDR3 is 14 amino acids long. Trimming cost V 5 bases and J 3 bases, with 11 bases left between them. Germline V CDR1 and CDR2: SGHTA, FQGNSA. The CDR3 loop reads CASSPDHNNQPQHF. CDR3 in DNA: TGTGCCAGCAGCCCGGACCATAACAATCAGCCCCAGCATTTT. The whole variable domain, remainder taken from reference TRBV7-2 and TRBJ1-5, is GAGVSQSPSNKVTEKGKDVELRCDPISGHTALYWYRQSLGQGLEFLIYFQGNSAPDKSGLPSDRFSAERTGGSVSTLTIQRTQQEDSAVYLCASSPDHNNQPQHFGDGTRLSIL.

Concerning this clone itself: The CDR3 does not close with the conserved phenylalanine or tryptophan, likely indicating a read error. The DNA is left out, because the CDR3 cannot be placed on it with certainty; the CDR3 is given as TCRdb lists it. The rearrangement links TRBV20-1 to TRBJ1-4. The germline gives CDR1 DFQATT, CDR2 SNEGSKA (reference sequence). Termini included, the CDR3 measures 8 amino acids. CDR3 in amino acids: CSADPPGN.

The sample holds many counts of this clone. The chain uses TRBV19 and TRBJ2-2; 10 nucleotides align to TRBD1. Per the germline V gene, CDR1 is LNHDA and CDR2 is SQIVND (reference sequence). With V trimmed by 6 bases and J by 4 bases, 2 bases remained unmatched. CDR3 size: 14 residues. The CDR3 is CASRGQGFTGELFF. The CDR3 DNA follows: TGTGCCAGTAGGGGACAGGGGTTCACCGGGGAGCTGTTTTTT.